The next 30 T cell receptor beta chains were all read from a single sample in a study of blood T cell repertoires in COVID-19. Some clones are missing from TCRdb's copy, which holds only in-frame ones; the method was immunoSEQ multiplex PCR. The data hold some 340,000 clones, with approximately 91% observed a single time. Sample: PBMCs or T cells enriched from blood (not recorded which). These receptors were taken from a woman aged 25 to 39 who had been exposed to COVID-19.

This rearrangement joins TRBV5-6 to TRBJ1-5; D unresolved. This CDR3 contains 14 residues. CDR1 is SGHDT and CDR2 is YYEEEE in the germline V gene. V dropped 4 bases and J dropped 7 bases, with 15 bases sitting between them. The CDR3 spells CASSLGGSGQPQHF. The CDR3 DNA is TGTGCCAGCAGCCTGGGAGGGAGCGGACAGCCCCAGCATTTT.

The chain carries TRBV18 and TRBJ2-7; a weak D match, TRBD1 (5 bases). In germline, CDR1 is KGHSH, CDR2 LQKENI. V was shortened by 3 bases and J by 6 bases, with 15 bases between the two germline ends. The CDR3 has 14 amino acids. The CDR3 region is CASSPRTKWGEQYF. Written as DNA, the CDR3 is TGTGCCAGCTCACCGCGGACAAAATGGGGCGAGCAGTACTTC.

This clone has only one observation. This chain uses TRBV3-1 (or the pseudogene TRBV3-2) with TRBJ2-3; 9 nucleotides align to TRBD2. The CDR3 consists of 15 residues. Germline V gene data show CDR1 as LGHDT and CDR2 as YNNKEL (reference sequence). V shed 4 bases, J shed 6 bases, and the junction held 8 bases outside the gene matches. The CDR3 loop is CASSPRGLATDTQYF. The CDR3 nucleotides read TGTGCCAGCAGCCCCCGGGGACTAGCAACTGATACGCAGTATTTT.

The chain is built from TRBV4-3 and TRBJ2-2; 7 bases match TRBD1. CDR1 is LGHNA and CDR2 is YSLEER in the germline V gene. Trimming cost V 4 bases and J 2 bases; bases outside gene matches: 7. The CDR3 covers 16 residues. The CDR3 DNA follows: TGCGCCAGCAGCCTAATCAGGGGGACCAACACCGGGGAGCTGTTTTTT. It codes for CASSLIRGTNTGELFF.

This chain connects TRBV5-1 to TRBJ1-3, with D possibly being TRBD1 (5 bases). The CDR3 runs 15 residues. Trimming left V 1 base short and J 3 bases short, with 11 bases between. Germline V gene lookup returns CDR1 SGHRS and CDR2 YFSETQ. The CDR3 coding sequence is TGCGCCAGCAGCTTGTGGGGGGACTTTGGAAACACCATATATTTT. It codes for CASSLWGDFGNTIYF.

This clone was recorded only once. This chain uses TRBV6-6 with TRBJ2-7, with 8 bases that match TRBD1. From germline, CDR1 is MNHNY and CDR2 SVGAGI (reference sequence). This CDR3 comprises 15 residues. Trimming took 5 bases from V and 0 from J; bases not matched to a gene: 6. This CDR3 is CASSRSGGTSYEQYF. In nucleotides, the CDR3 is TGTGCCAGCAGTAGATCAGGGGGCACCTCCTACGAGCAGTACTTC.

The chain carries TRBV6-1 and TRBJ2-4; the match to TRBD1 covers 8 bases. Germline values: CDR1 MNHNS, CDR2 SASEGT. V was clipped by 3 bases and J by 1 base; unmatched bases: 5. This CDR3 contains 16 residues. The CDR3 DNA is TGTGCCAGCAGTGACGCAGGGGGCCCGGCCAAAAACATTCAGTACTTC. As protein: CASSDAGGPAKNIQYF.

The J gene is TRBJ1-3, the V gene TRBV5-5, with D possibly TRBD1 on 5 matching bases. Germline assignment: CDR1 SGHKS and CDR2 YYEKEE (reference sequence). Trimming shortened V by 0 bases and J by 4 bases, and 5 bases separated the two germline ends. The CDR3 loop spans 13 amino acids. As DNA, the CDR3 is TGTGCCAGCAGCTTGGGACAGGGAAACACCATATATTTT. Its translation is CASSLGQGNTIYF. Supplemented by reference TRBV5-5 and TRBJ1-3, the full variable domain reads DAGVTQSPTHLIKTRGQQVTLRCSPISGHKSVSWYQQVLGQGPQFIFQYYEKEERGRGNFPDRFSARQFPNYSSELNVNALLLGDSALYLCASSLGQGNTIYFGEGSWLTVV.

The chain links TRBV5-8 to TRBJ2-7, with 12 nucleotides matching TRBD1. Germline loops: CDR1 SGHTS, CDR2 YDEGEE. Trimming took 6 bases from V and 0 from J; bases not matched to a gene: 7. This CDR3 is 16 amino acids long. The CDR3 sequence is CASNWPGQGASYEQYF. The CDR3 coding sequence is TGTGCCAGCAACTGGCCGGGACAGGGGGCCTCCTACGAGCAGTACTTC.

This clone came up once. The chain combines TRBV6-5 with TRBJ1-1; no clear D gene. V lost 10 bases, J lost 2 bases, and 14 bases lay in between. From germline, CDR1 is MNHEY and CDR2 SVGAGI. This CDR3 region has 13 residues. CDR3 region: CATLYLVNTEAFF. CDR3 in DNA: TGTGCCACCCTCTACCTCGTAAACACTGAAGCTTTCTTT.

Here the CDR3 reads CSATGLYEQYF. The CDR3, as DNA: TGCAGTGCTACGGGACTTTACGAGCAGTACTTC. The V and J genes are TRBV20-1 and TRBJ2-7, with D maybe TRBD2 (6 bases). Per germline, CDR1 DFQATT and CDR2 SNEGSKA (reference sequence). The CDR3 covers 11 residues. The V gene lost 4 bases and the J gene lost 4 bases, with 8 bases spanning the gap.

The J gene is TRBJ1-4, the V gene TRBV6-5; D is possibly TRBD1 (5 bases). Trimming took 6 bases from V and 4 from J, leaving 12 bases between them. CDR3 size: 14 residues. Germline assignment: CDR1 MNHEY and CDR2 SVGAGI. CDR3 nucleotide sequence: TGTGCCAGCAGATGGGGGGGGGATAATGAAAAACTGTTTTTT. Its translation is CASRWGGDNEKLFF.

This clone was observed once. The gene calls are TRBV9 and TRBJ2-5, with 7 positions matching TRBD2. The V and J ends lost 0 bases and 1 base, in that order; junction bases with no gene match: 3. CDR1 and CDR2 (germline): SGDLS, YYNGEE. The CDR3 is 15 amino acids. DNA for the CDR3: TGTGCCAGCAGCGTAGTTCCGGGGGGCCAAGAGACCCAGTACTTC. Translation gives CASSVVPGGQETQYF.

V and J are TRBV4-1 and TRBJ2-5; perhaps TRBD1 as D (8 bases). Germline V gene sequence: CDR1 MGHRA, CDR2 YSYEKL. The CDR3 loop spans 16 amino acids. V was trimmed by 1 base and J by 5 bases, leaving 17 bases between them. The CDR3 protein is CASSQVPDREGETQYF. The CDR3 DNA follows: TGCGCCAGCAGCCAAGTCCCGGACAGGGAGGGGGAGACCCAGTACTTC.

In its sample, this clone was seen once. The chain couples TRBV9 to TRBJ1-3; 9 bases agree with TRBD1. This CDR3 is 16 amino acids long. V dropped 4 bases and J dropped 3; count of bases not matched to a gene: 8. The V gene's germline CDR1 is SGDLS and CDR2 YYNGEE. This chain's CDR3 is CASSPGTGKIGNTIYF. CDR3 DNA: TGTGCCAGCAGCCCTGGGACAGGGAAGATTGGAAACACCATATATTTT.

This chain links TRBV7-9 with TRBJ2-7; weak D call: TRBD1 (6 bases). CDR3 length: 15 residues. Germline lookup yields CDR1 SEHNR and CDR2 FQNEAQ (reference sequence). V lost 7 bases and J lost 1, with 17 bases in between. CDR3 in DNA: TGTGCCAGCATCCCGGGGCAGGGGAGATCCTACGAGCAGTACTTC. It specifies CASIPGQGRSYEQYF.

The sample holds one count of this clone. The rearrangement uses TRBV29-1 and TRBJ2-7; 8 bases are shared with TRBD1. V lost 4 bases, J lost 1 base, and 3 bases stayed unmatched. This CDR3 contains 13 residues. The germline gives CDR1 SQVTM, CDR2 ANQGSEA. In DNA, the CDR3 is TGCAGCGTTGTCAGGGACAGGTCCTACGAGCAGTACTTC. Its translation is CSVVRDRSYEQYF.

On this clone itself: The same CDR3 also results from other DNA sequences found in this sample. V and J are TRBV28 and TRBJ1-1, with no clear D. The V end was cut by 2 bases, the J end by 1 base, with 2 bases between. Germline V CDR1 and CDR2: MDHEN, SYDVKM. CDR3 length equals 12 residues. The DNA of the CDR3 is TGTGCCAGCAGTTTACGGAACACTGAAGCTTTCTTT. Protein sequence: CASSLRNTEAFF.

The CDR3 reads CSASHGGGNTIYF. The CDR3 coding sequence is TGCAGTGCTAGTCACGGCGGCGGAAACACCATATATTTT. The rearrangement uses TRBV20-1 and TRBJ1-3, with D unclear. V dropped 3 bases and J dropped 4 bases, with 10 bases sitting between them. This CDR3 is 13 amino acids long. From germline, CDR1 is DFQATT and CDR2 SNEGSKA (reference sequence).

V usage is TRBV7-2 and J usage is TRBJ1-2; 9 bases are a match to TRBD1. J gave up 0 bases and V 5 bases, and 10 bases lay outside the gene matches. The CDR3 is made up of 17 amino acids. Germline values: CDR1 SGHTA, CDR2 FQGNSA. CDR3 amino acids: CASSPRTGASSNYGYTF. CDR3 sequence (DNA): TGTGCCAGCAGCCCCCGGACAGGGGCATCATCTAACTATGGCTACACCTTC.

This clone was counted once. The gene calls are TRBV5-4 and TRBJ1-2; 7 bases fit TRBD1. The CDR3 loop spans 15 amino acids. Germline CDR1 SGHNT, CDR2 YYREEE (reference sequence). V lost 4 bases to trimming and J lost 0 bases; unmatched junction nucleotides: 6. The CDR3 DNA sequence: TGTGCCAGCAGCCACCCGACAGGGCCTAACTATGGCTACACCTTC. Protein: CASSHPTGPNYGYTF.

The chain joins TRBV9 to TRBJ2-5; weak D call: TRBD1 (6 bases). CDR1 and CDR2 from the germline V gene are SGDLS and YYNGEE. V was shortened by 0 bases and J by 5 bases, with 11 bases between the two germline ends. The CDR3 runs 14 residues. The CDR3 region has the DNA TGTGCCAGCAGCGTAGGGTACAGGGAGGAGACCCAGTACTTC. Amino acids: CASSVGYREETQYF. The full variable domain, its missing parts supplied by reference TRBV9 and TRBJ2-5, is DSGVTQTPKHLITATGQRVTLRCSPRSGDLSVYWYQQSLDQGLQFLIQYYNGEERAKGNILERFSAQQFPDLHSELNLSSLELGDSALYFCASSVGYREETQYFGPGTRLLVL.

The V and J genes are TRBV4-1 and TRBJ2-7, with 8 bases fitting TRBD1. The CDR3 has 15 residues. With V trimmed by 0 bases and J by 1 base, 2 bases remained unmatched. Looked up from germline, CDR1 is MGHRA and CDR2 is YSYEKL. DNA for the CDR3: TGCGCCAGCAGCCAAGACAGGGGGCAATCCTACGAGCAGTACTTC. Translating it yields CASSQDRGQSYEQYF.

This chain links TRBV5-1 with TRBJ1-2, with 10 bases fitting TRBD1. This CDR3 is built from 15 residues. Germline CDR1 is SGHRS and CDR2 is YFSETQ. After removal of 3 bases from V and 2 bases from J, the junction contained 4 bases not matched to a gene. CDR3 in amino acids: CASSSPGQGNYGYTF. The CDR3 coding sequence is TGCGCCAGCAGCTCCCCGGGACAGGGGAACTATGGCTACACCTTC.

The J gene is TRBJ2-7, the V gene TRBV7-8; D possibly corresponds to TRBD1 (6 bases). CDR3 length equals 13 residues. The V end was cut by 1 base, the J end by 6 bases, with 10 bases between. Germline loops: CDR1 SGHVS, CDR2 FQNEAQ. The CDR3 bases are TGTGCCAGCAGCTTAGAGCCAGGGGCCGAGCAGTACTTC. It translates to CASSLEPGAEQYF.

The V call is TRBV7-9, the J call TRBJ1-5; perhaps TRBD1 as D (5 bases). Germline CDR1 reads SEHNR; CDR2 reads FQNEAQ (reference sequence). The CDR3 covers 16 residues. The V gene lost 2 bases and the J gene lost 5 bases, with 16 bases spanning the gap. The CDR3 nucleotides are TGTGCCAGCAGCTTAAAAGGAGGGGCGGATCATCAGCCCCAGCATTTT. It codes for CASSLKGGADHQPQHF. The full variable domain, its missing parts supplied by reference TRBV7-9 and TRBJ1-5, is DTGVSQNPRHKITKRGQNVTFRCDPISEHNRLYWYRQTLGQGPEFLTYFQNEAQLEKSRLLSDRFSAERPKGSFSTLEIQRTEQGDSAMYLCASSLKGGADHQPQHFGDGTRLSIL.

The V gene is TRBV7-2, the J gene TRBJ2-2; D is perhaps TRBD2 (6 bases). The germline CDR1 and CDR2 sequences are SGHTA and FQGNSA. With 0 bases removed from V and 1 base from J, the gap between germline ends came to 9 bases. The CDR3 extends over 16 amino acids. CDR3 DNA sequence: TGTGCCAGCAGCTTAGCTAGCGGAAGGAACACCGGGGAGCTGTTTTTT. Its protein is CASSLASGRNTGELFF.

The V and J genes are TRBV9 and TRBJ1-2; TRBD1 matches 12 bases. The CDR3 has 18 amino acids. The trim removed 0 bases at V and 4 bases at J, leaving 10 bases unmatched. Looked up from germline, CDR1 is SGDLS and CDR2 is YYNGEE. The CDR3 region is CASSVGSRGTGGIYGYTF. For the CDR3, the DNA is TGTGCCAGCAGCGTAGGCTCTCGGGGGACAGGGGGCATCTATGGCTACACCTTC.

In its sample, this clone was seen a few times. DNA for the CDR3: TGTGCCAGCAGTGAAGCTGAGGGAAACACCATATATTTT. The encoded protein is CASSEAEGNTIYF. The chain combines TRBV2 with TRBJ1-3; the D is unclear. V lost 0 bases and J lost 4, with 4 bases in between. The germline gives CDR1 SNHLY, CDR2 FYNNEI. The CDR3 length is 13 residues.

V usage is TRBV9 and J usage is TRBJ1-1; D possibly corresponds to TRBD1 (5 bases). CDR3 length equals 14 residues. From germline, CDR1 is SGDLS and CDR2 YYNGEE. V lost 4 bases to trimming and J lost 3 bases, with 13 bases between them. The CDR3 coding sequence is TGTGCCAGCAGCCCCAGGGCGCTGGACACTGAAGCTTTCTTT. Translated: CASSPRALDTEAFF. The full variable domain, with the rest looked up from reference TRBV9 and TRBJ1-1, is DSGVTQTPKHLITATGQRVTLRCSPRSGDLSVYWYQQSLDQGLQFLIQYYNGEERAKGNILERFSAQQFPDLHSELNLSSLELGDSALYFCASSPRALDTEAFFGQGTRLTVV.